Listed below are T cell receptor beta chains from one sample, sequenced in a study of cytomegalovirus exposure and HLA in healthy donors. Measured with immunoSEQ multiplex PCR; TCRdb has only the in-frame clones, and not every one. Of under 200,000 clones in the sample, 80% to 85% were seen once. The source material was PBMCs. These receptors were taken from a woman aged 18-29 years in good health and CMV-seropositive. Each CDR3 is given with its conserved first and last residue. The D gene is left open where the match is weak. Expanded clones get a size class; other rows say once, few or many, or leave the size out.

d_gene	abundance	v_gene	j_gene	CDR3nt	CDR3aa
-	-	TRBV6-5	TRBJ1-1	TGTGCCAGCAGTTACTCGGAGGCTCGAAGGAACACTGAAGCTTTCTTT	CASSYSEARRNTEAFF
-	-	TRBV21-1	TRBJ1-3	TGTGCCAGCAGCCTACACCAATCGACAGGGGCGTACTCTGGAAACACCATATATTTT	CASSLHQSTGAYSGNTIYF
-	-	TRBV30	TRBJ2-7	TGTGCCTGGAGTGTACTTGGAGGTAACTCCTACGAGCAGTACTTC	CAWSVLGGNSYEQYF
TRBD1	-	TRBV13	TRBJ1-2	TGTGCCAGCAGCCTTCGGGAGGGGGCGGTCTATGGCTACACCTTC	CASSLREGAVYGYTF
-	-	TRBV5-6	TRBJ1-4	TGTGCCAGCAGCGACTCGGGGGAAAAACTGTTTTTT	CASSDSGEKLFF
-	-	TRBV30	TRBJ2-2	TGTGCCTGGAGTGTGGGACGGGGGAGATATACCGGGGAGCTGTTTTTT	CAWSVGRGRYTGELFF
-	-	TRBV6-5	TRBJ2-6	TGTGCCAGAGATGACATGGGCTCTGGGGCCAACGTCCTGACTTTC	CARDDMGSGANVLTF
-	-	TRBV5-1	TRBJ2-5	TGCGCCAGCAGCTTGGAGCGTCCTACGACGGAGACCCAGTACTTC	CASSLERPTTETQYF
-	-	TRBV21-1	TRBJ2-7	TGTGCCAGCAGCAAACTACAGGCCTCCTACGAGCAGTACTTC	CASSKLQASYEQYF
TRBD2	-	TRBV5-4	TRBJ2-5	TGTGCCAGCAGCTTGGTGGCTAGCGGGGGACAAGAGACCCAGTACTTC	CASSLVASGGQETQYF
-	-	TRBV9	TRBJ2-5	TGTGCCAGCAGCGTAGCTGGGGGGGCAGGGGAGACCCAGTACTTC	CASSVAGGAGETQYF
-	once	TRBV4-3	TRBJ2-3	TGCGCCAGCAGCCAAGATTTTAGGAGGGGCTCCCGGGACACAGATACGCAGTATTTT	CASSQDFRRGSRDTDTQYF
-	-	TRBV19	TRBJ2-1	TGTGCCAGCACAGGGACAATGAACAATGAGCAGTTCTTC	CASTGTMNNEQFF
-	-	TRBV27	TRBJ1-5	TGTGCCAGCAGGCCTTTATACCGCGGGACCCTAAATCAGCCCCAGCATTTT	CASRPLYRGTLNQPQHF
TRBD1	-	TRBV7-9	TRBJ2-1	TGTGCCAGCAGCTTAGTTTCCGGGACAGGGAGGCCGTTCTTC	CASSLVSGTGRPFF
TRBD1	-	TRBV7-8	TRBJ2-5	TGTGCCAGCAGCACCAGGGACAGGCGCGAGGCCCAGTACTTC	CASSTRDRREAQYF
TRBD2	once	TRBV6-5	TRBJ2-3	TGTGCCAGCAGTTTCACTAGCGGATGGACAGATACGCAGTATTTT	CASSFTSGWTDTQYF
-	-	TRBV10-3	TRBJ1-2	TGTGCCATCAGTGAGTCGGTTGCGGGACCCAATTATGGCTACACCTTC	CAISESVAGPNYGYTF
-	-	TRBV6-1	TRBJ2-5	TGTGCCACCATACAGACGTTGGAGACCCAGTACTTC	CATIQTLETQYF
-	-	TRBV27	TRBJ2-6	TGTGCCAGCAGTTCTAGCACTGGGGCCAACGTCCTGACTTTC	CASSSSTGANVLTF
-	-	TRBV18	TRBJ2-2	TGTGCCAGCTCAGGATCAGAGGCTTCCACCGGGGAGCTGTTTTTT	CASSGSEASTGELFF
TRBD2	-	TRBV14	TRBJ2-5	TGTGCCAGCAGCCCTTGGGCGGGGGTCCGGGAGACCCAGTACTTC	CASSPWAGVRETQYF
-	-	TRBV18	TRBJ1-1	TGTGCCAGCTCGGCCCTACAGGGGAACACTGAAGCTTTCTTT	CASSALQGNTEAFF
-	-	TRBV2	TRBJ2-3	TGTGCCAGCAGTGAAGTTACAGAGTGGGATACGCAGTATTTT	CASSEVTEWDTQYF
TRBD2	-	TRBV7-2	TRBJ2-2	TGTGCAAGCAGCTTAAGGGCGGCGCTAGCGGACACCGGGGAGCTGTTTTTT	CASSLRAALADTGELFF
-	-	TRBV6-1	TRBJ1-2	TGTGCCAGCAGTACCAGGGTAGGCTACACCTTC	CASSTRVGYTF
TRBD2	-	TRBV11-2	TRBJ2-7	TGTGCCAGCAGCTCGGGACTAGCGGGGGGCTACGAGCAGTACTTC	CASSSGLAGGYEQYF